What follows describes a single TCR beta chain. The sample is drawn from a study of cytotoxic CD8 clonotypes in ibrutinib-treated CLL. The overall study: The average sample held roughly 250,000 productive templates and around 87,000 productive rearrangements.

The protocol was immunoSEQ multiplex PCR, while the TCRdb copy is restricted to in-frame clones and leaves out a portion. The sample consists of hundreds of thousands of clones, nearly 80% of them appearing once. The CDR3 consists of 13 residues. Trimming removed 1 base at V and 4 bases at J, with 8 bases between. In germline, CDR1 is SGHNT, CDR2 YYREEE (reference sequence). The sequences come from PBMCs, collected after 12 months of ibrutinib treatment. The rearrangement links TRBV5-4 to TRBJ2-5, with D unclear. The origin of this receptor is a human donor with chronic lymphocytic leukemia. The CDR3 nucleotides are TGTGCCAGCAGCTTGACCCCACGAGAGACCCAGTACTTC. Protein sequence: CASSLTPRETQYF.